These T cell receptor beta chains were read from a single sample in a study of blood T cell repertoires in COVID-19. Repertoires were generated with immunoSEQ multiplex PCR, while TCRdb's copy carries only in-frame clones and drops some. The repertoire holds more than 45,000 clones, approximately 87% seen once, with just over 9% in the top ten. The specimen sequenced was peripheral blood. These receptors were obtained from a human donor in a cohort sampled during active COVID-19. The CDR3 runs from the conserved cysteine through the conserved F or W. A D gene is named only where the DNA matches it firmly. Rows give clone size only sometimes, using once, few, many, or a class for an expanded clone.

v_gene	j_gene	abundance	d_gene	CDR3aa	CDR3nt
TRBV11-2	TRBJ2-1	-	TRBD2	CASSPGTSGGFWDEQFF	TGTGCCAGCAGCCCTGGGACTAGCGGGGGGTTTTGGGATGAGCAGTTCTTC
TRBV19	TRBJ2-2	-	-	CASRALSNTGELFF	TGTGCCAGTAGAGCCCTTTCGAACACCGGGGAGCTGTTTTTT
TRBV6-5	TRBJ2-3	-	-	CASRTQGDTQYF	TGTGCCAGCAGGACCCAGGGGGATACGCAGTATTTT
TRBV5-5	TRBJ2-6	-	-	CASRWTADLSGANVLTF	TGTGCCAGCAGGTGGACAGCAGATCTCTCTGGGGCCAACGTCCTGACTTTC
TRBV7-9	TRBJ2-7	-	-	CASSSTDTFTYEQYF	TGTGCCAGCAGCTCGACCGACACTTTTACCTACGAGCAGTACTTC
TRBV7-9	TRBJ2-1	few	TRBD2	CASSFPSGGSNEQFF	TGTGCCAGCAGCTTTCCTAGCGGGGGTTCCAATGAGCAGTTCTTC
TRBV28	TRBJ1-3	-	TRBD1	CASSPGQGPSGNTIYF	TGTGCCAGCAGTCCCGGACAGGGACCCTCTGGAAACACCATATATTTT
TRBV27	TRBJ2-5	-	-	CASSVLGVGQETQYF	TGTGCCAGCAGTGTCCTCGGGGTTGGGCAAGAGACCCAGTACTTC
TRBV13	TRBJ2-7	-	TRBD1	CASSLGTGEPYEQYF	TGTGCCAGCAGCCTCGGGACAGGGGAACCCTACGAGCAGTACTTC
TRBV6-5	TRBJ1-1	-	-	CASRRTQNTEAFF	TGTGCCAGCAGACGGACACAGAACACTGAAGCTTTCTTT
TRBV20-1	TRBJ2-3	once	-	CSAPRGDTQYF	TGCAGTGCTCCCCGGGGAGATACGCAGTATTTT
TRBV30	TRBJ1-5	-	-	CAFQQHRYGSNQPQHF	TGTGCCTTTCAACAGCACAGGTACGGGAGCAATCAGCCCCAGCATTTT
TRBV5-1	TRBJ2-5	-	TRBD2	CASRLLAEETQYF	TGCGCCAGCCGTTTACTAGCGGAAGAGACCCAGTACTTC
TRBV27	TRBJ1-2	-	-	CASRGGSYGYTF	TGTGCCAGCCGTGGCGGATCCTATGGCTACACCTTC
TRBV19	TRBJ2-5	-	-	CASSIAGDRQETQYF	TGTGCCAGTAGTATCGCAGGTGATCGGCAAGAGACCCAGTACTTC
TRBV6-5	TRBJ1-5	-	-	CASSRGGGSQPQHF	TGTGCCAGCAGCCGAGGGGGGGGGAGTCAGCCCCAGCATTTT